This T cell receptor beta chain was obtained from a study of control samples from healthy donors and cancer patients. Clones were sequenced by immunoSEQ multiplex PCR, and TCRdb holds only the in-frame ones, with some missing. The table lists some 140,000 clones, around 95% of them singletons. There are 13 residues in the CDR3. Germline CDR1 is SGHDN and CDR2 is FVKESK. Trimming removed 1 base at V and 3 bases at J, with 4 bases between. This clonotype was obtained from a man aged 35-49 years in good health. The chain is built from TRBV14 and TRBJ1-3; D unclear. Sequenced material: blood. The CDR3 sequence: CASSQAGGNTIYF. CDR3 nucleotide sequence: TGTGCCAGCAGCCAAGCGGGTGGAAACACCATATATTTT.